These 12 T cell receptor beta chains were sequenced from one sample in a study of T cells in localized non-small cell lung cancer. TCRdb keeps only in-frame clones here, not all; method: immunoSEQ multiplex PCR. The table lists 25,000 to 35,000 clones, 85% to 90% of them singletons. Source: peripheral blood, taken before any cancer treatment. These receptor sequences come from a female donor of 60 years or more with stage I lung adenocarcinoma.

The chain has TRBV28 and TRBJ2-2; 10 bases agree with TRBD2. V lost 6 bases and J lost 6; bases outside the gene matches: 7. Germline assignment: CDR1 MDHEN and CDR2 SYDVKM. The CDR3 is 15 amino acids. The DNA of the CDR3 is TGTGCCAGCAGATATCTAGCGGGAGTGGCCGGGGAGCTGTTTTTT. Translated: CASRYLAGVAGELFF.

The chain is built from TRBV7-3 and TRBJ2-3; 10 positions match TRBD2. The CDR3 sequence is 18 residues long. Germline-derived CDR1 and CDR2 are SGHTA and FQGTGA. V lost 5 bases and J lost 2; bases outside the gene matches: 13. CDR3 loop: CASSQPLGLAAFTDTQYF. The CDR3 DNA reads TGTGCCAGCAGCCAGCCCCTCGGACTAGCGGCTTTCACAGATACGCAGTATTTT.

CDR3 DNA: TGTGCCAGCAGTTTAGGGTCCTACGAGCAGTACTTC. It encodes CASSLGSYEQYF. The V and J genes are TRBV28 and TRBJ2-7; no definite D call. Per germline, CDR1 MDHEN and CDR2 SYDVKM. V lost 2 bases and J 1 base, leaving 3 bases between the germline ends. The CDR3 covers 12 residues.

This clone has a handful of counts. This sequence joins TRBV28 and TRBJ1-4; D possibly corresponds to TRBD1 (5 bases). Germline V gene lookup returns CDR1 MDHEN and CDR2 SYDVKM. Trimming took 3 bases from V and 6 from J, leaving 17 bases between them. This CDR3 region has 16 residues. The CDR3 nucleotides are TGTGCCAGCAGTTTTCTGGGGGTCGGAGCGGATGAAAAACTGTTTTTT. It specifies CASSFLGVGADEKLFF. The full variable domain, in which reference TRBV28 and TRBJ1-4 provide the parts outside the CDR3, is DVKVTQSSRYLVKRTGEKVFLECVQDMDHENMFWYRQDPGLGLRLIYFSYDVKMKEKGDIPEGYSVSREKKERFSLILESASTNQTSMYLCASSFLGVGADEKLFFGSGTQLSVL.

The V and J genes are TRBV6-1 and TRBJ1-2; 7 bases are shared with TRBD1. The CDR3 has 13 residues. Per the germline V gene, CDR1 is MNHNS and CDR2 is SASEGT. V dropped 8 bases and J dropped 5; count of bases not matched to a gene: 8. CDR3 loop: CASEGQSEYGYTF. In DNA, the CDR3 is TGTGCCAGCGAGGGACAGTCCGAGTATGGCTACACCTTC.

The sample holds a few counts of this clone. The chain uses TRBV9 and TRBJ2-5; the match to TRBD2 covers 12 bases. Germline V gene lookup returns CDR1 SGDLS and CDR2 YYNGEE. The trim removed 0 bases at V and 2 bases at J, leaving 5 bases unmatched. This CDR3 region has 17 residues. As DNA, the CDR3 is TGTGCCAGCAGCGTAGGGCTAGCGGGAGGGCCGCAAGAGACCCAGTACTTC. The encoded protein is CASSVGLAGGPQETQYF.

The chain combines TRBV5-1 with TRBJ1-3; no clear D. Germline V gene sequence: CDR1 SGHRS, CDR2 YFSETQ. The CDR3 has 15 amino acids. Between the trimmed V and J ends, which lost 2 bases and 0 bases, there was a span of 9 bases. The CDR3 region is CASSFDGSSGNTIYF. Written as DNA, the CDR3 is TGCGCCAGCAGCTTCGACGGGAGCTCTGGAAACACCATATATTTT.

This clone came up once. The V gene is TRBV9, the J gene TRBJ2-3; D possibly matches TRBD1 or TRBD2 (6 bases each). Germline CDR1 is SGDLS and CDR2 is YYNGEE. The V end lost 4 bases, the J end lost 2 bases, and 17 bases lay between the germline ends. The CDR3 extends over 16 amino acids. In DNA, the CDR3 is TGTGCCAGCAGCCCCCGGACCGGGGGCAACACAGATACGCAGTATTTT. Encoded protein: CASSPRTGGNTDTQYF. Looking up the rest from reference TRBV9 and TRBJ2-3 gives the full variable domain: DSGVTQTPKHLITATGQRVTLRCSPRSGDLSVYWYQQSLDQGLQFLIQYYNGEERAKGNILERFSAQQFPDLHSELNLSSLELGDSALYFCASSPRTGGNTDTQYFGPGTRLTVL.

V usage is TRBV2 and J usage is TRBJ1-5; D is perhaps TRBD1 (5 bases). CDR3 length equals 14 residues. CDR1 SNHLY and CDR2 FYNNEI come from the germline V gene. V was cut by 6 bases and J by 7 bases, with 16 bases left in between. The CDR3 loop reads CASSGQGELQPQHF. Here the CDR3 DNA reads TGTGCCAGCAGCGGCCAGGGTGAGCTCCAGCCCCAGCATTTT.

This chain uses TRBV27 with TRBJ2-2, with D hard to call. CDR3 length equals 12 residues. V lost 3 bases, J lost 8 bases, and 7 bases lay in between. Germline loops: CDR1 MNHEY, CDR2 SMNVEV (reference sequence). The CDR3 DNA reads TGTGCCAGCAGTTTCCCCCGGGGGGAGCTGTTTTTT. Its translation: CASSFPRGELFF.

This chain joins TRBV19 and TRBJ1-2; unclear D gene. CDR3 size: 15 residues. The germline V and J ends were trimmed by 7 bases and 5 bases, with 20 bases remaining between them. The germline CDR1 and CDR2 sequences are LNHDA and SQIVND (reference sequence). CDR3 sequence reads: CASTHNGEGSYGYTF. The CDR3 coding sequence is TGTGCCAGTACCCACAATGGGGAGGGATCGTATGGCTACACCTTC.

This clone was counted between two and nine times. The rearrangement joins TRBV30 to TRBJ1-1; 8 bases are shared with TRBD1. The CDR3 sequence is 14 residues long. The V and J ends lost 2 bases and 5 bases, in that order; junction bases with no gene match: 7. Per germline, CDR1 GTSNPN and CDR2 SVGIG (reference sequence). CDR3 sequence reads: CAWSYQGARTEAFF. Here the CDR3 DNA reads TGTGCCTGGAGTTATCAGGGGGCCCGAACTGAAGCTTTCTTT.